The 12 T cell receptor beta chains listed next were all sequenced from one sample in a study of cytotoxic CD8 clonotypes in ibrutinib-treated CLL. Sequenced by immunoSEQ multiplex PCR; TCRdb stores in-frame clones only, minus some. The sample contains some 140,000 clones, approximately 89% of which appear only once. The material was PBMCs, obtained after 12 months of ibrutinib treatment. The origin of the receptors is a human donor with chronic lymphocytic leukemia.

The rearrangement uses TRBV28 and TRBJ1-1, with D possibly matching TRBD1 (5 bases). V lost 1 base to trimming and J lost 3 bases, with 9 bases between them. The CDR3 totals 14 residues. Germline V lookup: CDR1 MDHEN, CDR2 SYDVKM. In nucleotides, the CDR3 is TGTGCCAGCAGTTTATACGGGGGGGACACTGAAGCTTTCTTT. Amino acids: CASSLYGGDTEAFF. Full variable domain (rest looked up from reference TRBV28 and TRBJ1-1): DVKVTQSSRYLVKRTGEKVFLECVQDMDHENMFWYRQDPGLGLRLIYFSYDVKMKEKGDIPEGYSVSREKKERFSLILESASTNQTSMYLCASSLYGGDTEAFFGQGTRLTVV.

The chain has TRBV29-1 and TRBJ1-2, with 7 bases aligning to TRBD1. CDR3 length equals 13 residues. Germline V gives CDR1 SQVTM, CDR2 ANQGSEA. V lost 5 bases and J lost 3; bases outside the gene matches: 6. The CDR3 spells CSVRDSADYGYTF. CDR3 DNA: TGCAGCGTTCGGGACAGTGCGGACTATGGCTACACCTTC.

This rearrangement joins TRBV9 to TRBJ2-7; possibly TRBD1 for D (7 bases). CDR3 length equals 14 residues. From germline, CDR1 is SGDLS and CDR2 YYNGEE. V was pared by 3 bases and J by 2 bases, with 12 bases between. The CDR3 bases are TGTGCCAGCAGCGCCAGGGGGGAAACCTACGAGCAGTACTTC. The encoded protein is CASSARGETYEQYF.

This clone was observed a single time. The chain employs TRBV18 and TRBJ1-5; D is possibly TRBD1 (5 bases). The CDR3 runs to 15 residues. In germline, CDR1 is KGHSH, CDR2 LQKENI. V lost 4 bases to trimming and J lost 7 bases, with 17 bases between them. CDR3 protein: CASSRGREFGQPQHF. The CDR3 bases are TGTGCCAGCTCACGGGGCAGGGAGTTTGGCCAGCCCCAGCATTTT.

This chain uses TRBV4-1 with TRBJ1-5; possibly TRBD1 for D (6 bases). V was trimmed by 1 base and J by 7 bases, leaving 17 bases between them. The CDR3 is 16 amino acids. Germline values: CDR1 MGHRA, CDR2 YSYEKL. The CDR3 loop reads CASSQGVDYREQPQHF. Written as DNA, the CDR3 is TGCGCCAGCAGCCAAGGGGTCGATTACAGGGAGCAGCCCCAGCATTTT.

The sample holds a few counts of this clone. The V call is TRBV5-1, the J call TRBJ1-5, with 7 bases that match TRBD1. The CDR3 length is 14 residues. V lost 2 bases, J lost 6 bases, and 5 bases stayed unmatched. Germline assignment: CDR1 SGHRS and CDR2 YFSETQ. CDR3: CASSFGTEGQPQHF. DNA of the CDR3: TGCGCCAGCAGCTTCGGGACAGAGGGTCAGCCCCAGCATTTT.

The V gene is TRBV7-2, the J gene TRBJ2-3, with TRBD1 matching over 7 bases. The ends lost 3 bases at V and 6 bases at J; junction bases unmatched: 6. The CDR3 loop spans 14 amino acids. Per germline, CDR1 SGHTA and CDR2 FQGNSA. In nucleotides, the CDR3 is TGTGCCAGCAGCTTTACAGGGGCTGGTGATACGCAGTATTTT. It yields the protein CASSFTGAGDTQYF.

The chain is built from TRBV18 and TRBJ2-3, with TRBD1 identical over 7 bases. Per germline, CDR1 KGHSH and CDR2 LQKENI. The CDR3 is made up of 16 amino acids. V was pared by 0 bases and J by 5 bases, with 8 bases of the junction left unmatched. Written as DNA, the CDR3 is TGTGCCAGCTCACCACCAGGGGGCGAGAAGGTAGATACGCAGTATTTT. Residues: CASSPPGGEKVDTQYF.

The J gene is TRBJ2-1, the V gene TRBV4-3; no clear D. Trimming stripped 4 bases from V and 0 bases from J, with 13 bases between. CDR3 length: 16 amino acids. Per the germline V gene, CDR1 is LGHNA and CDR2 is YSLEER. The CDR3: CASSPGSSSSYNEQFF. The CDR3 bases are TGCGCCAGCAGCCCTGGGTCGTCAAGCTCCTACAATGAGCAGTTCTTC.

The genes are TRBV4-1 and TRBJ2-7; D could derive from TRBD1 or TRBD2 (5 bases each). V lost 0 bases and J lost 2, with 14 bases in between. This CDR3 is 16 amino acids long. Per the germline V gene, CDR1 is MGHRA and CDR2 is YSYEKL. CDR3 in DNA: TGCGCCAGCAGCCAAGAATTGCGGCGAGGGGCCTACGAGCAGTACTTC. Its translation is CASSQELRRGAYEQYF.

The rearrangement links TRBV28 to TRBJ2-7; D not resolved. Trimming stripped 1 base from V and 4 bases from J, with 11 bases between. Germline lookup yields CDR1 MDHEN and CDR2 SYDVKM. This CDR3 is built from 14 residues. The chain's CDR3 is CASSLLARVYEQYF. The CDR3 DNA sequence: TGTGCCAGCAGTTTATTGGCTCGTGTGTACGAGCAGTACTTC.

The chain is built from TRBV7-6 and TRBJ2-1; 14 bases align to TRBD2. Germline V CDR1 and CDR2: SGHVS, FNYEAQ. There are 16 residues in the CDR3. The V gene end was trimmed by 3 bases and the J gene end by 8 bases; junction bases not matched to a gene: 6. The DNA for the CDR3 is TGTGCCAGCAGCTTCGCCGGGACTAGCGGGAGAGATGAGCAGTTCTTC. Its protein is CASSFAGTSGRDEQFF.